Presented here are 6 T cell receptor beta chains from one specimen sequenced in a study of cytomegalovirus exposure and HLA in healthy donors (dated by TCRdb to 2017 to 2019). Libraries were made using the immunoSEQ multiplex PCR assay. For the multiplex PCR, a mixture combining 60 forward primers for TCR Vbeta segments and 13 reverse primers for TCR Jbeta segments was used. Sourced from immuneACCESS, this table was stored by TCRdb with only in-frame sequences that have V and J called. A share of the clones is absent; for the studies checked, an unresolved V gene accounts for under half, and the remainder has no known explanation. The sample contains roughly 120,000 clones, 15% of them found a single time. 1.5% to 2% of the sample is in the top ten clones. Sample: PBMCs. The receptors come from a young woman in good health and CMV-seronegative.

The chain uses TRBV2 and TRBJ2-1; 12 nucleotides line up with TRBD2. Trimming at V came to 7 bases and at J to 7 bases, leaving 8 bases not matched to a gene. From germline, CDR1 is SNHLY and CDR2 FYNNEI. This CDR3 region has 15 residues. CDR3 protein: CASTPRTSGDNEQFF. CDR3 coding DNA: TGTGCCAGCACCCCCCGGACTAGCGGGGATAATGAGCAGTTCTTC.

This clone was recorded a few times. The V and J genes are TRBV5-6 and TRBJ2-1; the match to TRBD2 covers 7 bases. The CDR3 is 12 amino acids. V lost 4 bases, J lost 15 bases, and 10 bases stayed unmatched. CDR1 is SGHDT and CDR2 is YYEEEE in the germline V gene. CDR3 loop: CASSVGGERVFF. CDR3 sequence (DNA): TGTGCCAGCAGCGTTGGGGGGGAGCGAGTGTTCTTC.

As for this clone: Distinct nucleotide sequences in the sample also encode this CDR3. The chain links TRBV7-2 to TRBJ2-5; D is unclear. Looked up from germline, CDR1 is SGHTA and CDR2 is FQGNSA. The CDR3 covers 14 residues. Trimming removed 5 bases at V and 0 bases at J, with 10 bases between. In DNA form, the CDR3 reads TGTGCCAGCAGCCGCCGGGTAGACCAAGAGACCCAGTACTTC. It is translated as CASSRRVDQETQYF.

The rearrangement links TRBV30 to TRBJ1-3; TRBD1 might be the D (6 bases). The CDR3 totals 15 residues. Per the germline V gene, CDR1 is GTSNPN and CDR2 is SVGIG (reference sequence). Trimming stripped 2 bases from V and 0 bases from J, with 11 bases between. CDR3 sequence: CAWSHTGLSGNTIYF. CDR3 DNA: TGTGCCTGGAGTCATACAGGGCTCTCTGGAAACACCATATATTTT.

The chain carries TRBV7-9 and TRBJ1-2; TRBD1 is a possible D gene (5 bases). V was shortened by 6 bases and J by 6 bases, with 20 bases between the two germline ends. Germline CDR1 SEHNR, CDR2 FQNEAQ (reference sequence). This CDR3 is built from 15 residues. The CDR3 DNA reads as TGTGCCAGCAGTTGGGAGGCGGCAGGGTCGAATGGCTACACCTTC. Translation gives CASSWEAAGSNGYTF.

This clone has just a few counts. The gene calls are TRBV21-1 and TRBJ2-1; the D call in the table, TRBD1, was not verified against the DNA. TRBV21-1 is termed a pseudogene. The CDR3 consists of 18 residues. This CDR3 is CASIRTGPPPTVYNEQFF. CDR3 in DNA: TGTGCCAGCATCCGGACAGGCCCACCCCCCACGGTCTACAATGAGCAGTTCTTC.